These 14 T cell receptor beta chains originate from one sample sequenced in a study of blood T cells in healthy people across ages. The use of a sample-barcoded 5' primer and a J-beta primer mix characterized a second PCR of about 7 to 12 cycles. TCRdb called the 5' RACE reads again in MiXCR, with one record for every CDR3 protein. The table has approximately 760,000 distinct CDR3 sequences, approximately 25% seen once. The same sample was also used in a study of T cells of mothers and their children.

Material for sequencing was blood. These receptors came from a boy between 10 and 17 years old in good health.

This clonotype showed up just a few times. The chain couples TRBV6-5 to TRBJ2-5; 7 bases agree with TRBD2. The J call could be wrong; TRBJ2-7 is a better fit for the DNA end. Germline V gene sequence: CDR1 MNHEY, CDR2 SVGAGI. The CDR3 extends over 15 amino acids. CDR3 DNA: TGTGCCAGCAGTTATAACGGCGGGGGAGGTAGCGAGCAGTACTTC. It codes for CASSYNGGGGSEQYF.

This clonotype was observed a handful of times. Its ends do not fully match the called genes, so a read error is possible. DNA of the CDR3: TGCAGCGTTGAAGTGTGGGCCCAAAGACCCTTC. Amino acid sequence: CSVEVWAQRPF. The chain combines TRBV29-1 with TRBJ1-2; D gene uncertain. Looked up from germline, CDR1 is SQVTM and CDR2 is ANQGSEA. The CDR3 extends over 11 amino acids.

CDR3 amino acids: CASSLGLGEETQYF. As DNA, the CDR3 is TGTGCCAGCAGCTTAGGACTTGGGGAAGAGACCCAGTACTTC. This rearrangement joins TRBV11-2 to TRBJ2-5; D is ambiguous. CDR3 size: 14 residues. Germline CDR1 is SGHAT and CDR2 is FQNNGV. Trimming shortened V by 1 base and J by 3 bases, and 9 bases separated the two germline ends.

V gene TRBV2 combines with J gene TRBJ2-5; the D is unclear. Looked up from germline, CDR1 is SNHLY and CDR2 is FYNNEI. V was clipped by 1 base and J by 6 bases, with 12 bases between them. The CDR3 is 14 amino acids. The CDR3 sequence: CASSEETVGKTQYF. The CDR3 region has the DNA TGTGCCAGCAGTGAAGAGACCGTGGGAAAGACCCAGTACTTC.

The chain uses TRBV20-1 and TRBJ2-7; maybe TRBD1 (5 bases). This CDR3 contains 13 residues. Germline CDR1 reads DFQATT; CDR2 reads SNEGSKA (reference sequence). The V end was cut by 6 bases, the J end by 2 bases, with 14 bases between. The CDR3 loop is CSAGHLPTYEQYF. For the CDR3, the DNA is TGCAGTGCAGGACATCTCCCAACCTACGAGCAGTACTTC.

This clonotype showed up many times. The chain links TRBV18 to TRBJ2-1, with D possibly TRBD2 on 5 matching bases. Deletions cut 3 bases from V and 6 bases from J, with 9 bases between. CDR3 length: 13 amino acids. Per the germline V gene, CDR1 is KGHSH and CDR2 is LQKENI. CDR3: CASSPLGSNEQFF. CDR3 nucleotide sequence: TGTGCCAGCTCACCCTTGGGGAGCAATGAGCAGTTCTTC.

The chain carries TRBV7-2 and TRBJ2-5; perhaps TRBD2 as D (6 bases). The last part of the DNA fits TRBJ2-1 better; the J call may be wrong. CDR3 size: 15 residues. Per the germline V gene, CDR1 is SGHTA and CDR2 is FQGNSA. This CDR3 is CASSLGGTGLNEQFF. Here the CDR3 DNA reads TGTGCCAGCAGCTTAGGGGGGACTGGTCTCAATGAGCAGTTCTTC.

V gene TRBV20-1 combines with J gene TRBJ2-5, with D tentatively TRBD1 or TRBD2 (5 bases each). The better agreement between TRBJ2-7 and the DNA end casts doubt on the J call. In germline, CDR1 is DFQATT, CDR2 SNEGSKA (reference sequence). The CDR3 length is 15 residues. CDR3: CSARGVAAAPLEQYF. The CDR3 nucleotides read TGCAGTGCTAGGGGGGTGGCCGCAGCTCCCCTCGAGCAGTACTTC.

V usage is TRBV10-3 and J usage is TRBJ2-5; tentatively, D is TRBD2 (5 bases). Germline V gives CDR1 ENHRY, CDR2 SYGVKD. V lost 4 bases to trimming and J lost 4 bases, with 7 bases between them. The CDR3 is 12 amino acids. DNA for the CDR3: TGTGCCATCAGTGTTGAGGGAGAGACCCAGTACTTC. Translation: CAISVEGETQYF.

The chain combines TRBV28 with TRBJ2-1; TRBD2 aligns across 10 bases. Trimming at V came to 3 bases and at J to 2 bases, leaving 4 bases not matched to a gene. Germline assignment: CDR1 MDHEN and CDR2 SYDVKM. This CDR3 is 16 amino acids long. CDR3 protein: CASSFRTSGTYNEQFF. CDR3 in DNA: TGTGCCAGCAGTTTCCGAACTAGCGGGACCTACAATGAGCAGTTCTTC.

In its sample, this clonotype was seen a few times. The rearrangement joins TRBV29-1 to TRBJ2-1; D is unclear. CDR1 SQVTM and CDR2 ANQGSEA come from the germline V gene. V was clipped by 1 base and J by 6 bases, with 4 bases between them. The CDR3 is 11 residues long. CDR3 sequence reads: CSVEVLNEQFF. CDR3 DNA: TGCAGCGTTGAAGTTCTCAATGAGCAGTTCTTC.

This sequence joins TRBV12-3 or TRBV12-4 and TRBJ1-4, with 7 bases lining up with TRBD1. This CDR3 contains 15 residues. The V gene end was trimmed by 3 bases and the J gene end by 7 bases; junction bases not matched to a gene: 8. The CDR3 DNA reads as TGTGCCAGCAGTTTCCGACAGGGAGGAGGTGAAAAACTGTTTTTT. This sequence encodes CASSFRQGGGEKLFF.

This clonotype has just one count. This chain connects TRBV27 to TRBJ2-1; 10 bases agree with TRBD2. With V trimmed by 2 bases and J by 5 bases, 3 bases remained unmatched. Germline CDR1 and CDR2: MNHEY and SMNVEV (reference sequence). The CDR3 is 15 residues long. CDR3 loop: CASSLTSGAHNEQFF. In DNA form, the CDR3 reads TGTGCCAGCAGTTTAACTAGCGGGGCCCACAATGAGCAGTTCTTC.

This clonotype was detected ten times or more. The J gene is TRBJ1-1, the V gene TRBV7-2; D is possibly TRBD1 (5 bases). The V gene lost 2 bases and the J gene lost 1 base, with 8 bases spanning the gap. The CDR3 runs to 14 residues. Per the germline V gene, CDR1 is SGHTA and CDR2 is FQGNSA. The CDR3 loop is CASSLSRGNTEAFF. Written as DNA, the CDR3 is TGTGCCAGCAGCTTATCGAGGGGGAACACTGAAGCTTTCTTT.